The T cell receptor (beta chain) under discussion was sequenced for a study of human T cells and chemical hapten exposure. Time point reported: patch test 3, about 24 weeks after DPC sensitization. Treatment reported: therapeutic diphenylcyclopropenone sensitization with weekly scalp DPC. V was clipped by 5 bases and J by 0 bases; unmatched bases: 2. The CDR3 extends over 15 amino acids. In germline, CDR1 is SGHTA, CDR2 FQGNSA. Using its own MiXCR run on the RACE reads, TCRdb lists one record per CDR3 protein. The profile shows about 160,000 distinct CDR3 sequences, roughly 25% of them singletons. Sequenced material: whole blood, taken in connection with sensitization to the hapten diphenylcyclopropenone (DPC). The receptor was derived from a woman under 30 with alopecia areata. Some clones in this sample may be carry-over from other donors' samples. The J gene is TRBJ2-2, the V gene TRBV7-2, with 8 bases lining up with TRBD1. In nucleotides, the CDR3 is TGTGCCAGCAGCGGACAGGGTCCGAACACCGGGGAGCTGTTTTTT. It codes for CASSGQGPNTGELFF.